The entry that follows covers one TCR beta chain sequence. Trimming took off 1 base at V and 0 bases at J, with 6 bases between the two ends. This CDR3 is built from 14 residues. Germline V gives CDR1 LGHNA, CDR2 YSLEER. Here immunoSEQ multiplex PCR was the method, and the copy in TCRdb shows in-frame clones only, minus some. Here the sample spans 2 million to 3 million clones, roughly 93% being singletons. This entry belongs to a study of shared clonotypes between healthy human individuals. The receptor comes from a man younger than 30 in good health. Some clones in this sample may be carry-over from other donors' samples. V gene TRBV4-3 combines with J gene TRBJ1-2; D is unclear. Sequenced material: naive CD4+ T cells from PBMCs. Specified subset: CD45RA+ positively selected. CDR3: CASSQVEANYGYTF. CDR3 DNA: TGCGCCAGCAGCCAAGTGGAAGCTAACTATGGCTACACCTTC.